The 27 T cell receptor beta chains listed next were all sequenced from one sample in a study of T-cell memory formation after mild COVID-19. TCRdb reprocessed the 5' RACE reads with MiXCR, giving one entry per CDR3 protein. The data hold fewer than 140,000 distinct CDR3 sequences, with about 17% observed a single time. Sequencing was carried out using PBMCs or a T cell subset sorted from them (not recorded which). These receptors were obtained from an adult woman who had mild COVID-19 (a few samples of this study predate the infection). Cell type and time point are not known.

This chain links TRBV6-2 or TRBV6-3 with TRBJ2-1, with 8 bases lining up with TRBD1. Per the germline V gene, CDR1 is MNHEY and CDR2 is SVGEGT. Trimming took 6 bases from V and 2 from J; bases not matched to a gene: 12. The CDR3 totals 17 residues. The CDR3 region has the DNA TGTGCCAGCAGCGATAGGACAGGGCTGTTGACCTACAATGAGCAGTTCTTC. It translates to CASSDRTGLLTYNEQFF.

V and J are TRBV27 and TRBJ1-1; 7 bases are a match to TRBD1. The CDR3 has 14 amino acids. Trimming took 6 bases from V and 7 from J; bases not matched to a gene: 11. The germline gives CDR1 MNHEY, CDR2 SMNVEV (reference sequence). Written as DNA, the CDR3 is TGTGCCAGCAGCACTAAGGGACAGAAACTTGAAGCTTTCTTT. Amino acids: CASSTKGQKLEAFF.

This clonotype has only a few counts. The gene calls are TRBV5-5 and TRBJ2-7, with 7 bases that match TRBD1. Germline trimming cut 1 base from V and 2 bases from J; bases unmatched to any gene: 3. Germline V gene sequence: CDR1 SGHKS, CDR2 YYEKEE (reference sequence). CDR3 length: 14 residues. Here the CDR3 reads CASSLWQGAYEQYF. The CDR3 bases are TGTGCCAGCAGCTTGTGGCAGGGGGCCTACGAGCAGTACTTC.

This chain uses TRBV7-9 with TRBJ2-7, with 12 bases lining up with TRBD2. The CDR3 length is 15 residues. Trimming took 11 bases from V and 2 from J; bases not matched to a gene: 10. The germline V gene has CDR1 SEHNR and CDR2 FQNEAQ (reference sequence). CDR3 residues: CAVLRLAGVTYEQYF. The CDR3, as DNA: TGTGCCGTCTTAAGACTAGCGGGAGTTACCTACGAGCAGTACTTC.

This clonotype was found a few times. The chain links TRBV30 to TRBJ2-7; D is undetermined. The V end was cut by 3 bases, the J end by 2 bases, with 17 bases between. CDR1 is GTSNPN, CDR2 SVGIG, per germline (reference sequence). The CDR3 consists of 15 residues. The CDR3, as DNA: TGTGCCTGGAGATTAAAAGCGCTCCTGACCTACGAGCAGTACTTC. Its translation: CAWRLKALLTYEQYF.

This clonotype has more than one count but fewer than ten. V is TRBV7-7 and J is TRBJ2-2; perhaps TRBD2 as D (6 bases). Germline lookup yields CDR1 SSHAT and CDR2 FNYEAQ (reference sequence). This CDR3 comprises 13 residues. V lost 5 bases, J lost 6 bases, and 10 bases lay in between. CDR3 nucleotides: TGTGCCAGCAGCCCGACTAGTTCCGGGGAGCTGTTTTTT. Protein sequence: CASSPTSSGELFF.

The chain recombines TRBV5-1 with TRBJ2-1, with 9 nucleotides matching TRBD2. CDR1 is SGHRS and CDR2 is YFSETQ in the germline V gene. V lost 2 bases and J lost 2; bases outside the gene matches: 2. The CDR3 extends over 15 amino acids. CDR3 protein: CASSFLAGPYNEQFF. For the CDR3, the DNA is TGCGCCAGCAGCTTTCTAGCGGGACCCTACAATGAGCAGTTCTTC.

In this sample, this clonotype turned up many times. The DNA of the CDR3 is TGTGCCAGCAGTTTGTTCCAGGGAGGTAGTGCGCCCCTCCACTTT. Encoded protein: CASSLFQGGSAPLHF. V usage is TRBV27 and J usage is TRBJ1-6; TRBD1 might be the D (5 bases). The CDR3 has 15 amino acids. V gave up 3 bases and J gave up 13 bases, with 19 bases separating them. The germline V gene has CDR1 MNHEY and CDR2 SMNVEV (reference sequence).

This clonotype came up a few times. V is TRBV6-6 and J is TRBJ1-2; perhaps TRBD1 as D (5 bases). This CDR3 has 13 residues. The ends were cut back, 0 bases at V and 10 bases at J, with 12 bases in the middle. CDR1 and CDR2 (germline): MNHNY, SVGAGI (reference sequence). Here the CDR3 reads CASSYSVTDLYTF. CDR3 DNA: TGTGCCAGCAGTTACTCCGTGACAGACCTCTACACCTTC.

A few counts support this clonotype. The chain recombines TRBV3-1 with TRBJ2-3, with D maybe TRBD2 (6 bases). The V and J ends lost 0 bases and 5 bases respectively, with 21 bases between them. This CDR3 is built from 18 residues. Germline V gene lookup returns CDR1 LGHDT and CDR2 YNNKEL (reference sequence). CDR3 in amino acids: CASSQEEGANPEGDTQYF. In DNA, the CDR3 is TGTGCCAGCAGCCAAGAGGAGGGAGCGAACCCGGAAGGAGATACGCAGTATTTT.

The chain carries TRBV15 and TRBJ2-7; 7 bases are a match to TRBD1. The CDR3 is 15 amino acids. J gave up 1 base and V 0 bases, and 3 bases lay outside the gene matches. Germline CDR1 and CDR2: LNHNV and YYDKDF (reference sequence). The CDR3 here is CATSRDRGQSYEQYF. The CDR3 DNA reads TGTGCCACCAGCAGAGATAGGGGACAGTCCTACGAGCAGTACTTC.

This clonotype was seen only a few times. The chain recombines TRBV7-3 with TRBJ1-5; 10 nucleotides agree with TRBD1. J gave up 6 bases and V 2 bases, and 7 bases lay outside the gene matches. The CDR3 totals 16 residues. The germline CDR1 and CDR2 sequences are SGHTA and FQGTGA. This CDR3 reads CASSLDWDRGRQPQHF. In DNA, the CDR3 is TGTGCCAGCAGCTTAGACTGGGACAGGGGCCGTCAGCCCCAGCATTTT.

This sequence joins TRBV7-6 and TRBJ1-1, with D possibly matching TRBD1 (5 bases). CDR3 length equals 14 residues. Deletions cut 3 bases from V and 1 base from J, with 9 bases between. CDR1 is SGHVS and CDR2 is FNYEAQ in the germline V gene. This CDR3 reads CASSFGTSNTEAFF. CDR3 coding DNA: TGTGCCAGCAGCTTCGGGACCTCGAACACTGAAGCTTTCTTT.

This clonotype was recorded many times. The chain couples TRBV7-9 to TRBJ2-1; 7 bases fit TRBD1. CDR3 size: 15 residues. From germline, CDR1 is SEHNR and CDR2 FQNEAQ (reference sequence). With 1 base clipped from V and 5 bases from J, the junction kept 5 bases outside the gene matches. This CDR3 reads CASSLGRGNHNEQFF. The CDR3 nucleotides are TGTGCCAGCAGCTTAGGCAGGGGGAACCACAATGAGCAGTTCTTC.

This chain connects TRBV27 to TRBJ2-1, with D hard to call. Per germline, CDR1 MNHEY and CDR2 SMNVEV (reference sequence). The ends were cut back, 4 bases at V and 0 bases at J, with 7 bases in the middle. The CDR3 loop spans 14 amino acids. The chain's CDR3 is CASSSASSYNEQFF. The DNA for the CDR3 is TGTGCCAGCAGTTCCGCGAGCTCCTACAATGAGCAGTTCTTC.

The table lists this clonotype with a few counts. J is TRBJ2-1 and V is TRBV12-3 or TRBV12-4; D is possibly TRBD2 (5 bases). V lost 3 bases to trimming and J lost 9 bases, with 15 bases between them. This CDR3 is built from 14 residues. The chain's CDR3 is CASSFEGGLGEQFF. The CDR3 coding sequence is TGTGCCAGCAGTTTCGAGGGTGGATTGGGTGAGCAGTTCTTC.

The gene calls are TRBV21-1 and TRBJ2-1; no DNA check was done on the table's D call, TRBD2. TRBV21-1 counts as a pseudogene. The length of the CDR3 is 12 residues. The CDR3 region has the DNA TGTGCCAGCATGATAGTCGCTAGCGGATGGTTCTTC. It yields the protein CASMIVASGWFF.

The chain joins TRBV30 to TRBJ1-1; tentatively, D is TRBD1 (6 bases). The V gene's germline CDR1 is GTSNPN and CDR2 SVGIG (reference sequence). This CDR3 has 11 amino acids. Trimming stripped 0 bases from V and 10 bases from J, with 9 bases between. The CDR3, as DNA: TGTGCCTGGAGTGTACAGGGAATAGCTTTCTTT. Translated: CAWSVQGIAFF.

This clonotype was observed a handful of times. The chain joins TRBV15 to TRBJ1-4; D uncertain. CDR1 LNHNV and CDR2 YYDKDF come from the germline V gene (reference sequence). This CDR3 spans 15 amino acids. The ends were cut back, 0 bases at V and 5 bases at J, with 10 bases in the middle. The CDR3 sequence is CATSRDWRSNEKLFF. In DNA, the CDR3 is TGTGCCACCAGCAGAGATTGGAGATCGAATGAAAAACTGTTTTTT.

DNA for the CDR3: TGTGCCAGCAGCAATAGACAGGGAGGATTTGAAGAGACCCAGTACTTC. Translated: CASSNRQGGFEETQYF. The V call is TRBV7-9, the J call TRBJ2-5; TRBD1 is a possible D gene (7 bases). The V gene's germline CDR1 is SEHNR and CDR2 FQNEAQ (reference sequence). V lost 5 bases, J lost 3 bases, and 19 bases lay in between. The CDR3 runs 16 residues. The complete variable domain, with remaining parts taken from reference TRBV7-9 and TRBJ2-5, reads DTGVSQNPRHKITKRGQNVTFRCDPISEHNRLYWYRQTLGQGPEFLTYFQNEAQLEKSRLLSDRFSAERPKGSFSTLEIQRTEQGDSAMYLCASSNRQGGFEETQYFGPGTRLLVL.

The chain couples TRBV12-3 or TRBV12-4 to TRBJ1-5, with TRBD1 matching 7 bases. The CDR3 contains 14 residues. The ends lost 7 bases at V and 5 bases at J; junction bases unmatched: 8. CDR3 sequence (DNA): TGTGCCAGCACCAATGGACAGGAAGATCAGCCCCAGCATTTT. As protein: CASTNGQEDQPQHF.

The chain combines TRBV5-1 with TRBJ1-2; D ambiguous. V gave up 1 base and J gave up 5 bases, with 12 bases separating them. CDR1 is SGHRS and CDR2 is YFSETQ in the germline V gene. The CDR3 length is 14 residues. CDR3 amino acids: CASSLSKDRYGYTF. The CDR3 region has the DNA TGCGCCAGCAGCTTGTCCAAGGATCGGTATGGCTACACCTTC.

This clonotype appeared a few times. The CDR3 reads CASSQDLPRVGTQYF. The CDR3 bases are TGTGCCAGCAGCCAAGATTTGCCCCGCGTGGGGACCCAGTACTTC. This rearrangement joins TRBV4-2 to TRBJ2-5, with unresolved D. The CDR3 loop spans 15 amino acids. Trimming took 0 bases from V and 7 from J, leaving 15 bases between them. Germline lookup yields CDR1 LGHNA and CDR2 YNFKEQ.

The CDR3 DNA follows: TGCGCCAGCAGTGACATCTCCCCTGCGGATGAGCAGTTCTTC. This sequence encodes CASSDISPADEQFF. The V and J genes are TRBV5-1 and TRBJ2-1; D remains unclear. The CDR3 spans 14 residues. V was pared by 5 bases and J by 8 bases, with 17 bases between. CDR1 is SGHRS and CDR2 is YFSETQ in the germline V gene.

This chain connects TRBV4-1 to TRBJ1-1; D call uncertain. The CDR3 totals 17 residues. Germline CDR1 MGHRA, CDR2 YSYEKL. V lost 2 bases and J 0 bases, leaving 16 bases between the germline ends. The CDR3 DNA is TGCGCCAGCAGCCAAACGGTAGGAATACACCTGAACACTGAAGCTTTCTTT. This codes for CASSQTVGIHLNTEAFF.

The sample holds a few counts of this clonotype. The V and J genes are TRBV7-6 and TRBJ1-2; D is unclear. V dropped 1 base and J dropped 3 bases, with 27 bases sitting between them. CDR1 and CDR2 from the germline V gene are SGHVS and FNYEAQ. The CDR3 has 20 amino acids. CDR3 bases: TGTGCCAGCAGCTTAGTTGTTATGGATGGGGTCAGCGCCGATCACTATGGCTACACCTTC. Translating gives CASSLVVMDGVSADHYGYTF.

The gene calls are TRBV6-5 and TRBJ2-5; the match to TRBD2 covers 13 bases. The CDR3 covers 16 residues. CDR1 is MNHEY and CDR2 is SVGAGI in the germline V gene. The J segment lost 2 bases and the V segment lost 4 bases, leaving 4 bases of the junction unmatched. CDR3 sequence: CASSWGTSGVQETQYF. The DNA of the CDR3 is TGTGCCAGCAGTTGGGGGACTAGCGGGGTACAAGAGACCCAGTACTTC.